The 26 T cell receptor beta chains reported below all come from one sample, sequenced in a study of T cell responses to AZD1222 COVID-19 vaccine. Using immunoSEQ multiplex PCR, the repertoire was profiled, and TCRdb retains in-frame clones only, with some absent. This table has 55,000 to 60,000 clones, more than 80% appearing once. Specimen: peripheral blood, collected on day 0 of MenACWY control vaccination. Receptors originate from an adult in good health.

The rearrangement links TRBV27 to TRBJ1-2, with 9 positions matching TRBD1. This CDR3 spans 15 amino acids. The germline V gene encodes CDR1 MNHEY and CDR2 SMNVEV (reference sequence). J was trimmed by 5 bases and V by 8 bases; bases with no gene match: 12. The CDR3 DNA reads TGTGCCAGCGGATCTGGCACAGGGGGCAGGTATGGCTACACCTTC. This encodes CASGSGTGGRYGYTF.

This rearrangement joins TRBV5-1 to TRBJ2-6; no clear D. The ends were cut back, 2 bases at V and 3 bases at J, with 3 bases in the middle. Germline V gene sequence: CDR1 SGHRS, CDR2 YFSETQ. CDR3 size: 13 residues. CDR3 in DNA: TGCGCCAGCAGCTTAGATGGGGCCAACGTCCTGACTTTC. It yields the protein CASSLDGANVLTF.

This rearrangement joins TRBV29-1 to TRBJ1-4; 8 bases are shared with TRBD1. CDR3 length equals 13 residues. Germline loops: CDR1 SQVTM, CDR2 ANQGSEA. After removal of 7 bases from V and 4 bases from J, the junction contained 5 bases not matched to a gene. CDR3 DNA: TGCAGCGCCCAGGGGGCGGTTAATGAAAAACTGTTTTTT. This codes for CSAQGAVNEKLFF.

This clone has only one observation. This sequence joins TRBV19 and TRBJ2-1, with 11 bases that match TRBD2. The V gene end was trimmed by 0 bases and the J gene end by 4 bases; junction bases not matched to a gene: 2. Germline V gene sequence: CDR1 LNHDA, CDR2 SQIVND (reference sequence). This CDR3 has 16 amino acids. The CDR3 DNA is TGTGCCAGTAGTATAGACCTAGCGGGAGGATACAATGAGCAGTTCTTC. It translates to CASSIDLAGGYNEQFF.

The gene calls are TRBV15 and TRBJ2-7; D gene unclear. Germline V gives CDR1 LNHNV, CDR2 YYDKDF (reference sequence). Trimming stripped 5 bases from V and 3 bases from J, with 11 bases between. This CDR3 has 13 residues. CDR3: CATSAGRIYEQYF. DNA of the CDR3: TGTGCCACCAGCGCCGGCAGGATCTACGAGCAGTACTTC.

V gene TRBV7-2 combines with J gene TRBJ1-5; the D gene is possibly TRBD1 (6 bases). V lost 1 base, J lost 4 bases, and 11 bases lay in between. Looked up from germline, CDR1 is SGHTA and CDR2 is FQGNSA. The CDR3 covers 15 residues. The CDR3 nucleotides are TGTGCCAGCAGCTTAGTGGCGGGGGCTAATCAGCCCCAGCATTTT. It is translated as CASSLVAGANQPQHF.

This rearrangement joins TRBV5-6 to TRBJ1-6; no clear D. V gave up 0 bases and J gave up 7 bases, with 11 bases separating them. CDR1 SGHDT and CDR2 YYEEEE come from the germline V gene. This CDR3 region has 15 residues. CDR3 DNA: TGTGCCAGCAGCTTGGCCGGTACCCTCAATTCACCCCTCCACTTT. Its translation is CASSLAGTLNSPLHF.

The chain recombines TRBV23-1 with TRBJ2-7; 7 bases align to TRBD1. TRBV23-1 is sorted into the ORF group, with uncertain function. V shed 2 bases, J shed 0 bases, and the junction held 7 bases outside the gene matches. The CDR3 has 16 residues. CDR3 bases: TGCGCCAGCAGTCAACCACAGGGGACAAGCTCCTACGAGCAGTACTTC. As protein: CASSQPQGTSSYEQYF.

This chain links TRBV5-4 with TRBJ2-3, with 10 bases matching TRBD2. The CDR3 covers 16 residues. J gave up 0 bases and V 5 bases, and 6 bases lay outside the gene matches. The germline V gene encodes CDR1 SGHNT and CDR2 YYREEE (reference sequence). The CDR3 is CASRGGLAYSTDTQYF. The CDR3 DNA sequence: TGTGCCAGCAGGGGGGGACTAGCGTATAGCACAGATACGCAGTATTTT.

This chain connects TRBV19 to TRBJ2-1, with 9 bases lining up with TRBD2. Germline V gene lookup returns CDR1 LNHDA and CDR2 SQIVND (reference sequence). V was clipped by 3 bases and J by 6 bases; unmatched bases: 12. There are 17 residues in the CDR3. This CDR3 reads CASSMLPTSGKGNEQFF. CDR3 in DNA: TGTGCCAGTAGTATGCTTCCGACTAGCGGAAAGGGCAATGAGCAGTTCTTC. The entire variable domain, with the rest obtained from reference TRBV19 and TRBJ2-1, is as follows: DGGITQSPKYLFRKEGQNVTLSCEQNLNHDAMYWYRQDPGQGLRLIYYSQIVNDFQKGDIAEGYSVSREKKESFPLTVTSAQKNPTAFYLCASSMLPTSGKGNEQFFGPGTRLTVL.

The chain has TRBV28 and TRBJ1-3, with 8 bases matching TRBD1. The CDR3 consists of 15 residues. Germline loops: CDR1 MDHEN, CDR2 SYDVKM. Trimming took 2 bases from V and 4 from J; bases not matched to a gene: 4. CDR3 amino acids: CASSLQGAAGNTIYF. The CDR3 coding sequence is TGTGCCAGCAGTTTACAGGGGGCGGCCGGAAACACCATATATTTT.

The chain has TRBV7-6 and TRBJ2-5; D ambiguous. With 1 base removed from V and 3 bases from J, the gap between germline ends came to 6 bases. This CDR3 contains 13 residues. Germline V gene sequence: CDR1 SGHVS, CDR2 FNYEAQ. CDR3 in DNA: TGTGCCAGCAGCTTAGGTCTTAAAGAGACCCAGTACTTC. It translates to CASSLGLKETQYF.

In its sample, this clone was seen once. CDR3 amino acids: CASSQSLTYEQYF. The CDR3 bases are TGTGCCAGCAGCCAATCGTTAACCTACGAGCAGTACTTC. J is TRBJ2-7 and V is TRBV16; no definite D call. Trimming pared 0 bases from V and 2 bases from J, leaving 5 bases between. CDR1 KGHSY and CDR2 FQNENV come from the germline V gene. This CDR3 has 13 residues.

This clone has only one observation. This chain connects TRBV14 to TRBJ2-1; D is ambiguous. The V end was cut by 2 bases, the J end by 5 bases, with 13 bases between. The CDR3 has 15 residues. The germline V gene encodes CDR1 SGHDN and CDR2 FVKESK. CDR3 nucleotides: TGTGCCAGCAGCCAATTCATAACTGGAAACAATGAGCAGTTCTTC. It codes for CASSQFITGNNEQFF.

This rearrangement joins TRBV29-1 to TRBJ2-2; D might be TRBD2 (5 bases). V lost 6 bases, J lost 6 bases, and 8 bases lay in between. The germline gives CDR1 SQVTM, CDR2 ANQGSEA. The CDR3 loop spans 11 amino acids. CDR3 region: CSVIGAGELFF. The DNA of the CDR3 is TGCAGCGTCATCGGGGCCGGGGAGCTGTTTTTT.

This clone was counted between two and nine times. The J gene is TRBJ2-5, the V gene TRBV7-2; no clear D. V was trimmed by 0 bases and J by 2 bases, leaving 7 bases between them. The CDR3 spans 14 residues. Germline CDR1 is SGHTA and CDR2 is FQGNSA. The CDR3 loop is CASSLAAGQETQYF. CDR3 sequence (DNA): TGTGCCAGCAGCTTAGCGGCAGGTCAAGAGACCCAGTACTTC.

This chain links TRBV7-2 with TRBJ2-7, with 14 nucleotides matching TRBD2. Trimming cost V 0 bases and J 6 bases; bases outside gene matches: 7. Germline CDR1 and CDR2: SGHTA and FQGNSA. There are 17 residues in the CDR3. The CDR3 loop is CASSLAGLAGVRGEQYF. The CDR3 region has the DNA TGTGCCAGCAGCTTAGCGGGACTAGCGGGAGTTCGCGGCGAGCAGTACTTC.

CDR3 sequence (DNA): TGTGCCAGCAGCCCCTCGGACAGGGTGAACACTGAAGCTTTCTTT. Its protein product is CASSPSDRVNTEAFF. The chain has TRBV3-1 (or the pseudogene TRBV3-2) and TRBJ1-1; 8 nucleotides match TRBD1. Trimming at V came to 4 bases and at J to 0 bases, leaving 4 bases not matched to a gene. Germline CDR1 LGHDT, CDR2 YNNKEL (reference sequence). The CDR3 is made up of 15 amino acids.

The rearrangement joins TRBV6-5 to TRBJ1-2; the match to TRBD1 covers 7 bases. V lost 7 bases, J lost 3 bases, and 11 bases stayed unmatched. This CDR3 comprises 15 residues. The germline CDR1 and CDR2 sequences are MNHEY and SVGAGI. In DNA, the CDR3 is TGTGCCAGCAATAAAGGAGGGGGCTCGGACTATGGCTACACCTTC. Protein product: CASNKGGGSDYGYTF.

The genes are TRBV7-9 and TRBJ2-7; D perhaps matches TRBD2 (5 bases). Between the trimmed V and J ends, which lost 3 bases and 5 bases, there was a span of 14 bases. The CDR3 spans 14 residues. Germline V gene lookup returns CDR1 SEHNR and CDR2 FQNEAQ (reference sequence). CDR3 residues: CASSLGVPGDEQYF. The CDR3 DNA reads as TGTGCCAGCAGCTTGGGAGTTCCCGGGGACGAGCAGTACTTC.

The chain uses TRBV18 and TRBJ2-7; TRBD1 matches 8 bases. Germline V gives CDR1 KGHSH, CDR2 LQKENI. CDR3 length: 17 residues. The V gene end was trimmed by 1 base and the J gene end by 5 bases; junction bases not matched to a gene: 13. The CDR3 nucleotides read TGTGCCAGCTCACCACAGAATTTGGACAGGGTTAGCCACGAGCAGTACTTC. Translated, it gives CASSPQNLDRVSHEQYF.

J is TRBJ1-1 and V is TRBV5-1, with TRBD1 identical over 7 bases. This CDR3 spans 15 amino acids. V was clipped by 4 bases and J by 1 base; unmatched bases: 7. Germline V gene data show CDR1 as SGHRS and CDR2 as YFSETQ. For the CDR3, the DNA is TGCGCCAGCAGCCAATCCGGGACAGCGAACACTGAAGCTTTCTTT. This translates into CASSQSGTANTEAFF.

This clone was observed a single time. The chain recombines TRBV4-2 with TRBJ1-4; TRBD1 is a possible D gene (5 bases). CDR1 and CDR2 from the germline V gene are LGHNA and YNFKEQ. V lost 0 bases and J 7 bases, leaving 12 bases between the germline ends. The CDR3 contains 15 residues. The CDR3 spells CASSQEPRDGEKLFF. The CDR3 nucleotides are TGTGCCAGCAGCCAAGAGCCCAGGGATGGTGAAAAACTGTTTTTT.

The chain links TRBV7-2 to TRBJ2-6; 13 positions agree with TRBD2. Per germline, CDR1 SGHTA and CDR2 FQGNSA. Germline trimming cut 4 bases from V and 2 bases from J; bases unmatched to any gene: 8. CDR3 size: 19 residues. The DNA of the CDR3 is TGTGCCAGCAGCTCTCCCGCAGGGACTAGCGGGGCTGGGGCCAACGTCCTGACTTTC. Amino acid sequence: CASSSPAGTSGAGANVLTF.

The count of this clone is one. V usage is TRBV5-1 and J usage is TRBJ1-4; 7 nucleotides agree with TRBD1. V lost 1 base to trimming and J lost 12 bases; unmatched junction nucleotides: 6. The CDR3 loop spans 13 amino acids. Germline loops: CDR1 SGHRS, CDR2 YFSETQ. CDR3 DNA sequence: TGCGCCAGCAGCTTGTCCACCGGGACAGAACTGTTTTTT. Amino acids: CASSLSTGTELFF.

This chain links TRBV7-2 with TRBJ1-2; 7 nucleotides match TRBD1. CDR3 length: 15 amino acids. Unmatched junction bases numbered 8, after V lost 2 bases and J lost 5 bases. Looked up from germline, CDR1 is SGHTA and CDR2 is FQGNSA. This CDR3 reads CASSLSPNRGYGYTF. CDR3 bases: TGTGCCAGCAGCTTATCCCCGAACAGGGGATATGGCTACACCTTC.